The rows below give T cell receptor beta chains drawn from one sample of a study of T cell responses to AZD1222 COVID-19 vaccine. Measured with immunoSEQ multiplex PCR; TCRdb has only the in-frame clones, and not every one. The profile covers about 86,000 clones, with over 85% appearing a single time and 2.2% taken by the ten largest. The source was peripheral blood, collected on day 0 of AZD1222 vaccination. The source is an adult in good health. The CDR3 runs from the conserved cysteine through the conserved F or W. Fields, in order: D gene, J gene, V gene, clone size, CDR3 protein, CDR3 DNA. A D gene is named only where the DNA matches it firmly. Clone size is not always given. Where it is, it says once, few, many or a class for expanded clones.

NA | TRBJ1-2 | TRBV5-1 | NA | CASSFGDFGGYTF | TGCGCCAGCAGCTTCGGGGACTTTGGTGGCTACACCTTC
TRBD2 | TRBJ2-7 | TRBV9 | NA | CASSPRTSGPYEQYF | TGTGCCAGCAGCCCACGGACTAGCGGCCCCTACGAGCAGTACTTC
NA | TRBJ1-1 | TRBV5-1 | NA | CASSPEGNTEAFF | TGCGCCAGCAGCCCCGAGGGGAACACTGAAGCTTTCTTT
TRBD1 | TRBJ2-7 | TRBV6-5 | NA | CASRRQGAYGEQYF | TGTGCCAGCAGACGACAGGGAGCATATGGGGAGCAGTACTTC
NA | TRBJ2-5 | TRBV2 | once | CASSVKETQYF | TGTGCCAGCAGTGTTAAAGAGACCCAGTACTTC
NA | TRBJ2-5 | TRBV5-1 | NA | CASSDPRGGETQYF | TGCGCCAGCAGCGATCCTAGGGGGGGAGAGACCCAGTACTTC
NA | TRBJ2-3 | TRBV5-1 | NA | CASSLEFSADTQYF | TGCGCCAGCAGCTTGGAATTTAGCGCAGATACGCAGTATTTT
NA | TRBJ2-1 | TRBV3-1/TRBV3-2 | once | CASSIREGGRHNEQFF | TGTGCCAGCAGTATAAGGGAGGGGGGGCGCCACAATGAGCAGTTCTTC
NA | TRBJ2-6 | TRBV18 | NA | CASSPQGYRGANVLTF | TGTGCCAGCTCACCACAGGGATATCGGGGGGCCAACGTCCTGACTTTC
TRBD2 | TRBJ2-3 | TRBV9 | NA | CASSSILAGIDTQYF | TGTGCCAGCAGCTCCATACTAGCGGGAATAGATACGCAGTATTTT
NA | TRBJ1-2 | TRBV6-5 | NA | CASSHGVANYGYTF | TGTGCCAGCAGTCACGGAGTTGCTAACTATGGCTACACCTTC
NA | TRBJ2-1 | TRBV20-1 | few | CSARSYNEQFF | TGCAGTGCTCGGTCCTACAATGAGCAGTTCTTC
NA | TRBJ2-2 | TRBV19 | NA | CASSIGGATGELFF | TGTGCCAGTAGTATAGGGGGGGCGACCGGGGAGCTGTTTTTT
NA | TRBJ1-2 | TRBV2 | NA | CASSEAWGLGGYTF | TGTGCCAGCAGTGAAGCGTGGGGGCTCGGCGGCTACACCTTC
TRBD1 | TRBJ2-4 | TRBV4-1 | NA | CASSQGGRQGWAKNIQYF | TGCGCCAGCAGCCAAGGGGGAAGACAGGGCTGGGCCAAAAACATTCAGTACTTC
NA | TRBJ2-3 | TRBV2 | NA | CASRGLGPSDTQYF | TGTGCCAGCAGGGGCCTTGGTCCGTCAGATACGCAGTATTTT
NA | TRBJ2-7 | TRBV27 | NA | CASSTQSSVYEQYF | TGTGCCAGCAGCACACAGAGCTCAGTCTACGAGCAGTACTTC
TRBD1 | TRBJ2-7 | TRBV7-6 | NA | CASSLTGTGYYEQYF | TGTGCCAGCAGCCTTACCGGGACAGGGTACTACGAGCAGTACTTC
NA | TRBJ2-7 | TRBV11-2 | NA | CASRSAGEQYF | TGTGCCAGCAGAAGTGCCGGCGAGCAGTACTTC
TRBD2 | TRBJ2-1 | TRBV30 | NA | CACRGLVSEQFF | TGTGCCTGCCGGGGACTAGTCAGTGAGCAGTTCTTC
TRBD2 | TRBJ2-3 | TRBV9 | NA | CASSPRDYSVDTQYF | TGTGCCAGCAGCCCTCGGGACTATTCTGTCGATACGCAGTATTTT
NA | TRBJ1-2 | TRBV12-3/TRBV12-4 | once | CASSSIPHYGYTF | TGTGCCAGCAGTTCAATCCCCCACTATGGCTACACCTTC
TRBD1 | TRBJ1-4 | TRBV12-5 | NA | CASGLTVGGEHEKLFF | TGTGCTAGTGGACTCACCGTAGGGGGCGAACATGAAAAACTGTTTTTT
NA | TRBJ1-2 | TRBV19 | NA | CASSIFFQKGFYGYTF | TGTGCCAGTAGTATTTTTTTTCAGAAGGGGTTCTATGGCTACACCTTC
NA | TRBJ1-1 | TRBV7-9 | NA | CASSLHTDGPAAFF | TGTGCCAGCAGTTTACACACGGACGGGCCGGCAGCTTTCTTT
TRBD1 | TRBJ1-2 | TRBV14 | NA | CASSQHGQGEGYTF | TGTGCCAGCAGCCAACACGGACAGGGGGAAGGCTACACCTTC
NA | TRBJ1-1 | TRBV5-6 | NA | CASTRGGSTEAFF | TGTGCCAGCACCAGGGGAGGGAGCACTGAAGCTTTCTTT
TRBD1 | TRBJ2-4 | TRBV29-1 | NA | CSAVGQGMAKNIQYF | TGCAGCGCTGTGGGACAGGGGATGGCCAAAAACATTCAGTACTTC
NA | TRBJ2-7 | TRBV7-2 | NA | CASSLNQGYEQYF | TGTGCCAGCAGCTTAAATCAGGGTTACGAGCAGTACTTC
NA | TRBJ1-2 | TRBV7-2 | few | CASSFAPGVGYGYTF | TGTGCCAGCAGCTTCGCCCCCGGGGTAGGCTATGGCTACACCTTC
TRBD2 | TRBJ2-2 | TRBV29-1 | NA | CSVGTSGNTGELFF | TGCAGCGTGGGGACTAGCGGGAACACCGGGGAGCTGTTTTTT
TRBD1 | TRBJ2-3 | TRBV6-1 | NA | CASSEAGQSTDTQYF | TGTGCCAGCAGTGAAGCGGGACAGAGCACAGATACGCAGTATTTT
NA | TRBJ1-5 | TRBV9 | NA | CASSVGGEVQPQHF | TGTGCCAGCAGCGTTGGGGGAGAGGTTCAGCCCCAGCATTTT
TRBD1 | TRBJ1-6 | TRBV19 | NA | CASSLGQVDSPLHF | TGTGCCAGTAGTTTGGGACAGGTCGATTCACCCCTCCACTTT
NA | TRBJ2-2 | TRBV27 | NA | CASSLSSPGGLARTGELFF | TGTGCCAGCAGTTTATCGTCCCCTGGTGGGCTAGCGAGGACCGGGGAGCTGTTTTTT
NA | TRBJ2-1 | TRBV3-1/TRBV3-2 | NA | CASSQVSRLSGNEQFF | TGTGCCAGCAGCCAAGTATCTCGCCTGTCTGGGAATGAGCAGTTCTTC
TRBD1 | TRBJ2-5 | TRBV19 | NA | CASSIGQGAVQETQYF | TGTGCCAGTAGTATAGGGCAGGGGGCGGTTCAGGAGACCCAGTACTTC
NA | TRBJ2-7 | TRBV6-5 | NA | CASSYAGNSYEQYF | TGTGCCAGCAGTTACGCGGGAAACTCCTACGAGCAGTACTTC
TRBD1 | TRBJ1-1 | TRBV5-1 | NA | CASSLGQGLDTEAFF | TGCGCCAGCAGCTTGGGACAGGGGTTGGACACTGAAGCTTTCTTT
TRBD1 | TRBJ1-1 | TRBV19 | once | CASSTSRQGSRNTEAFF | TGTGCCAGTAGTACCTCAAGACAGGGCTCGAGGAACACTGAAGCTTTCTTT
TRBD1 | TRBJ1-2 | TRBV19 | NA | CASRLDRGIYGYTF | TGTGCCAGTAGATTGGACAGGGGCATCTATGGCTACACCTTC
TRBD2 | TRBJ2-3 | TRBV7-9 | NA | CASSPRGGSTDTQYF | TGTGCCAGCAGCCCGCGGGGGGGTAGCACAGATACGCAGTATTTT
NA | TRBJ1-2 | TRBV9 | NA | CASSGAGSNYGYTF | TGTGCCAGCAGCGGGGCAGGGAGTAACTATGGCTACACCTTC
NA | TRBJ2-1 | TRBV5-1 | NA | CASSLRGESDNEQFF | TGCGCCAGCAGCTTGCGAGGGGAATCGGACAATGAGCAGTTCTTC
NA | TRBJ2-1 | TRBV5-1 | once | CASSSTNPYNEQFF | TGCGCCAGCAGCTCGACGAACCCTTACAATGAGCAGTTCTTC
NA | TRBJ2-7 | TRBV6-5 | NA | CASSYSQYSDEQYF | TGTGCCAGCAGTTACTCCCAGTATAGCGACGAGCAGTACTTC
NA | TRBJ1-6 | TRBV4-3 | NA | CASSQDPGRNSPLHF | TGCGCCAGCAGCCAAGATCCCGGGCGGAATTCACCCCTCCACTTT
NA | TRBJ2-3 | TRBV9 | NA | CASSVSPLGTDTQYF | TGTGCCAGCAGCGTCAGTCCGCTAGGCACAGATACGCAGTATTTT
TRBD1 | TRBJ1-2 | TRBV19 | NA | CASSPGDRVNGYTF | TGTGCCAGTAGTCCCGGCGACAGGGTGAATGGCTACACCTTC
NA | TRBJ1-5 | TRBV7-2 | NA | CASSLGDTANQPQHF | TGTGCCAGCAGCTTGGGGGACACAGCCAATCAGCCCCAGCATTTT
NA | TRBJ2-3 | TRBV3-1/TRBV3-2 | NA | CASSRRRGSTDTQYF | TGTGCCAGCAGCCGACGACGGGGAAGCACAGATACGCAGTATTTT
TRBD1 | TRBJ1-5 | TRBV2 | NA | CASSVSGGIYSNQPQHF | TGTGCCAGCAGTGTATCAGGGGGGATATATAGCAATCAGCCCCAGCATTTT
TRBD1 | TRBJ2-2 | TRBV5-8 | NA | CASRLGQGGNTGELFF | TGTGCCAGCAGACTGGGACAGGGCGGGAACACCGGGGAGCTGTTTTTT
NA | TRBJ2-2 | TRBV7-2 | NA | CASSKQGTTNTGELFF | TGTGCCAGCAGCAAACAGGGCACTACGAACACCGGGGAGCTGTTTTTT
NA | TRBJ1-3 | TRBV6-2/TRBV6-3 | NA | CASSYPSLYSPTSWGNTIYF | TGTGCCAGCAGTTATCCCAGTTTGTACAGCCCCACGTCTTGGGGAAACACCATATATTTT
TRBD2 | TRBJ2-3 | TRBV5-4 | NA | CASSSGLAAPTDTQYF | TGTGCCAGCAGCTCCGGACTAGCCGCACCCACAGATACGCAGTATTTT
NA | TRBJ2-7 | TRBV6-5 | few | CASSQTGEGSYEQYF | TGTGCCAGCAGTCAGACAGGGGAGGGCTCCTACGAGCAGTACTTC
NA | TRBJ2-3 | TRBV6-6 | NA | CASSPTSGLGTDTQYF | TGTGCCAGCAGCCCTACCTCAGGGTTAGGGACAGATACGCAGTATTTT
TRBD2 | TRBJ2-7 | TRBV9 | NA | CASSVGGVKSYEQYF | TGTGCCAGCAGCGTCGGGGGGGTAAAGTCCTACGAGCAGTACTTC